The T cell receptor beta chain described here comes from a study of CD8 T cells in Susac syndrome. Between the trimmed V and J ends, which lost 0 bases and 0 bases, there was a span of 14 bases. CDR3 length equals 18 residues. CDR1 is MNHEY, CDR2 SVGAGI, per germline. RNA was extracted with the RNeasy kit, and a quantity of roughly 0.5 to 1 ug was reverse transcribed using random hexamers. TCRdb re-called the immunoSEQ multiplex PCR reads through MiXCR, storing one row per CDR3 protein. This sample has around 59,000 distinct CDR3 sequences, with around 94% found just once. The material sequenced was CD8+ T cells from PBMCs. The clonotype was recovered from a human donor in good health. The chain employs TRBV6-5 and TRBJ1-4; D possibly corresponds to TRBD1 (6 bases). CDR3 nucleotide sequence: TGTGCCAGCAGTTACTCCTGGGGTGGGACACCAACTAATGAAAAACTGTTTTTT. Encoded protein: CASSYSWGGTPTNEKLFF.